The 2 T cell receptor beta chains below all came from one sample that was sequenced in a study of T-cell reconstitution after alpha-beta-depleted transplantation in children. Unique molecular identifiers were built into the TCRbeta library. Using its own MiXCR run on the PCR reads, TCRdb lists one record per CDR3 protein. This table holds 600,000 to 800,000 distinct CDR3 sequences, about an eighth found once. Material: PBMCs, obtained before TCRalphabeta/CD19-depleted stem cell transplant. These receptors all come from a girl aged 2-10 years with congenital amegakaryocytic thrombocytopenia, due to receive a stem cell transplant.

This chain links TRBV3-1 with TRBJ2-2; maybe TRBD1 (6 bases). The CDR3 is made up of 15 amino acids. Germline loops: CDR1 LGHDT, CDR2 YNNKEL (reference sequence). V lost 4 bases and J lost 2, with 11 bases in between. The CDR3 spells CASSPRQDNTGELFF. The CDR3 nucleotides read TGTGCCAGCAGCCCTCGACAGGATAACACCGGGGAGCTGTTTTTT. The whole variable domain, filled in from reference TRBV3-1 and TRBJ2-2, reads DTAVSQTPKYLVTQMGNDKSIKCEQNLGHDTMYWYKQDSKKFLKIMFSYNNKELIINETVPNRFSPKSPDKAHLNLHINSLELGDSAVYFCASSPRQDNTGELFFGEGSRLTVL.

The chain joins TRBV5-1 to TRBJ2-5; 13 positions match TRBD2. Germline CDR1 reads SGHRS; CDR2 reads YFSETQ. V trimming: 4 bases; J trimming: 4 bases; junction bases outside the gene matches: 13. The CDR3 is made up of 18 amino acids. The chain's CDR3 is CASSPTPSGLAGVETQYF. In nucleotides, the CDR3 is TGCGCCAGCAGCCCTACCCCCTCAGGACTAGCGGGAGTAGAGACCCAGTACTTC.